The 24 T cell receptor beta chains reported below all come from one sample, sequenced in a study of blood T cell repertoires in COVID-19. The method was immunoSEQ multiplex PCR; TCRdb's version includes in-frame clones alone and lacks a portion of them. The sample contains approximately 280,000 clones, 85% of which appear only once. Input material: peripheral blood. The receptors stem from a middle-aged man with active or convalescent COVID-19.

The CDR3 loop is CASSASGGGGTDTQYF. The DNA of the CDR3 is TGTGCCAGCAGTGCTAGCGGTGGGGGGGGCACAGATACGCAGTATTTT. The chain has TRBV25-1 and TRBJ2-3; TRBD2 matches 7 bases. This CDR3 comprises 16 residues. Germline trimming cut 4 bases from V and 1 base from J; bases unmatched to any gene: 8. Germline CDR1 MGHDK, CDR2 SYGVNS.

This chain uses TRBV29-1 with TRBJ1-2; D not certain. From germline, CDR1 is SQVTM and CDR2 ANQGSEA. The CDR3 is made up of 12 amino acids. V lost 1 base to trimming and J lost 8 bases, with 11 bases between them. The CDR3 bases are TGCAGCGTTGAAGGGTTGAGGGAGGGCTACACCTTC. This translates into CSVEGLREGYTF.

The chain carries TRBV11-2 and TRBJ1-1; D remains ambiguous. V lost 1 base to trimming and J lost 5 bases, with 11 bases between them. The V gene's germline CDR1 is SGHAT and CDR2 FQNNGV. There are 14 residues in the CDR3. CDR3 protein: CASSLALPGTEAFF. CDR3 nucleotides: TGTGCCAGCAGCTTAGCCCTCCCCGGGACTGAAGCTTTCTTT. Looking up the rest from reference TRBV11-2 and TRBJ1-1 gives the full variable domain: EAGVAQSPRYKIIEKRQSVAFWCNPISGHATLYWYQQILGQGPKLLIQFQNNGVVDDSQLPKDRFSAERLKGVDSTLKIQPAKLEDSAVYLCASSLALPGTEAFFGQGTRLTVV.

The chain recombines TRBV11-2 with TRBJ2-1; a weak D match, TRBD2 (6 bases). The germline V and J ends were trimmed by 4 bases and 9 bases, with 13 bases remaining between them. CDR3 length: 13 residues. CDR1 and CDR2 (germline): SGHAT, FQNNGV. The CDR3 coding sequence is TGTGCCAGCAGCTCCAGGATGGGGGGTGAGCAGTTCTTC. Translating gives CASSSRMGGEQFF.

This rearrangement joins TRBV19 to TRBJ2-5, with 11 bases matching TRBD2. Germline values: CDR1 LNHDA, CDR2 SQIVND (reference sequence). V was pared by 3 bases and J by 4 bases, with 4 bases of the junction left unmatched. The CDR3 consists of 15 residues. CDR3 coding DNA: TGTGCCAGTAGTATTGGCCTAGCGGGAGGAGAGACCCAGTACTTC. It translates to CASSIGLAGGETQYF.

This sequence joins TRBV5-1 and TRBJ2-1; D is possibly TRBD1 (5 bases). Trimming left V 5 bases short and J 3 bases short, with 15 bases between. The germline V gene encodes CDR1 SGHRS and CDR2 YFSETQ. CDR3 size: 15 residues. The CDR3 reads CASRTTGDGYNEQFF. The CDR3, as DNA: TGCGCCAGCAGAACCACAGGTGACGGCTACAATGAGCAGTTCTTC.

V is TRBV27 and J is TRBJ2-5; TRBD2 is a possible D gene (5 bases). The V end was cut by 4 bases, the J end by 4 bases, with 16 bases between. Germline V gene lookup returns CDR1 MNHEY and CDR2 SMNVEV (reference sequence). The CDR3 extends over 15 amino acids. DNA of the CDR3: TGTGCCAGCAGTTCCTCCTGGGCTAGCCGAGAGACCCAGTACTTC. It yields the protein CASSSSWASRETQYF.

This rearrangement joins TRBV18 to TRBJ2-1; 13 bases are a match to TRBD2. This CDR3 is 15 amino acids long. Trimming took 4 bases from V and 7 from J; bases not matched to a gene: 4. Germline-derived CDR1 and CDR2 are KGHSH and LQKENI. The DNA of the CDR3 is TGTGCCAGCTCACGGACTAGCGGGAGTTATAATGAGCAGTTCTTC. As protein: CASSRTSGSYNEQFF.

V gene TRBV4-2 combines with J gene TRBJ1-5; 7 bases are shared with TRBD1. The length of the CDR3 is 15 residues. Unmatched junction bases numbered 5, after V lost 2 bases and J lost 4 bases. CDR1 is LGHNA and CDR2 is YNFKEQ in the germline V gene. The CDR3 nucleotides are TGTGCCAGCAGCCAATCGACAGGGCGGAATCAGCCCCAGCATTTT. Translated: CASSQSTGRNQPQHF.

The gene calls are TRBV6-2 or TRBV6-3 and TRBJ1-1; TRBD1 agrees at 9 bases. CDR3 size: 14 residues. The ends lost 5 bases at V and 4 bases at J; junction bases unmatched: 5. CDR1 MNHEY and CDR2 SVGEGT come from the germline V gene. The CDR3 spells CASSPTGGGTEAFF. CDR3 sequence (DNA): TGTGCCAGCAGTCCGACAGGGGGTGGCACTGAAGCTTTCTTT.

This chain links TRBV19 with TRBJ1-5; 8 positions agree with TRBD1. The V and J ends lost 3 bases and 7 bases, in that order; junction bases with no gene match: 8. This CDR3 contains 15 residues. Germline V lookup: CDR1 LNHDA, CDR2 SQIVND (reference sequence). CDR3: CASSIQGAYNQPQHF. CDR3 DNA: TGTGCCAGTAGTATTCAGGGGGCGTATAACCAGCCCCAGCATTTT.

DNA for the CDR3: TGTGCCACGCGGGCCTTTCAAGAGACCCAGTACTTC. Encoded protein: CATRAFQETQYF. J is TRBJ2-5 and V is TRBV24-1; perhaps TRBD2 as D (5 bases). The CDR3 runs 12 residues. CDR1 is KGHDR, CDR2 SFDVKD, per germline. V was pared by 10 bases and J by 2 bases, with 10 bases between.

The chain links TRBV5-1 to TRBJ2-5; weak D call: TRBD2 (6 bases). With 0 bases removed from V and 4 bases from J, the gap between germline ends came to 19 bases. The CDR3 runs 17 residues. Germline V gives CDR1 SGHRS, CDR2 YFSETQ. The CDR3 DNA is TGCGCCAGCAGCTTGGGGCCAGGTAGGGGAGGAGGAGAGACCCAGTACTTC. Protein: CASSLGPGRGGGETQYF.

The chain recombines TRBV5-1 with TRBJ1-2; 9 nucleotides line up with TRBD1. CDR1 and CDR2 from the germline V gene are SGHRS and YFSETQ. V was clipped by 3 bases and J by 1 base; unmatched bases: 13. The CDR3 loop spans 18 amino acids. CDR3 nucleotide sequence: TGCGCCAGCAGCTGGGGTCCCGGGACAGGGCTCGATAACTATGGCTACACCTTC. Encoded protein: CASSWGPGTGLDNYGYTF.

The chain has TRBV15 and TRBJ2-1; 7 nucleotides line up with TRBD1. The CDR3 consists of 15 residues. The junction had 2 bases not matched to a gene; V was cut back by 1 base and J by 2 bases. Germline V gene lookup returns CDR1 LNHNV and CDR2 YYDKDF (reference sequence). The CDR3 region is CATSRGGTAYNEQFF. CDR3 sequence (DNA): TGTGCCACCAGCAGAGGTGGGACAGCCTACAATGAGCAGTTCTTC.

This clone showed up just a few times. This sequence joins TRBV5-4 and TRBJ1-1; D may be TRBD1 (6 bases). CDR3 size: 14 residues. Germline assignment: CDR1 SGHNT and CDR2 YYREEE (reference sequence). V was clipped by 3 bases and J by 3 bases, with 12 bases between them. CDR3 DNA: TGTGCCAGCAGCTCCTTGGGACAATACACTGAAGCTTTCTTT. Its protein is CASSSLGQYTEAFF. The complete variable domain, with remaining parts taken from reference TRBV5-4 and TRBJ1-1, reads ETGVTQSPTHLIKTRGQQVTLRCSSQSGHNTVSWYQQALGQGPQFIFQYYREEENGRGNFPPRFSGLQFPNYSSELNVNALELDDSALYLCASSSLGQYTEAFFGQGTRLTVV.

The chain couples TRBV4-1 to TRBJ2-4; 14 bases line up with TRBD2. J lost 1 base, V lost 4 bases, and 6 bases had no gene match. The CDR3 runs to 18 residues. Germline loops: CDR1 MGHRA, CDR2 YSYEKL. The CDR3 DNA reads TGCGCCAGCAGCCCCGGACTAGCGGGAGGTTTGGCCAAAAACATTCAGTACTTC. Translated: CASSPGLAGGLAKNIQYF.

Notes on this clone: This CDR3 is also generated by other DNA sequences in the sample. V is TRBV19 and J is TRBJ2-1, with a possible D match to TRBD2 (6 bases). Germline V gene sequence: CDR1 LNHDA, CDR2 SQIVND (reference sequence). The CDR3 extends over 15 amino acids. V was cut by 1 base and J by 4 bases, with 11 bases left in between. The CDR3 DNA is TGTGCCAGTAGTATAGGGGCGGGACCTTACAATGAGCAGTTCTTC. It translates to CASSIGAGPYNEQFF.

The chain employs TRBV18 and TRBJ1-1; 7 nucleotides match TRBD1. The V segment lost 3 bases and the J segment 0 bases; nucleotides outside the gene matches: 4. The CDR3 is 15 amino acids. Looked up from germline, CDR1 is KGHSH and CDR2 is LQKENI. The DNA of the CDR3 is TGTGCCAGCTCACCCGACAGGGTCATGAACACTGAAGCTTTCTTT. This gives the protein CASSPDRVMNTEAFF.

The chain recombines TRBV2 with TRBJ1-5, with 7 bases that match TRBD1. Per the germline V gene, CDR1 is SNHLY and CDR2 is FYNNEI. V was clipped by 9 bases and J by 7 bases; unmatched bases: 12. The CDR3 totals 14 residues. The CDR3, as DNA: TGTGCCAGTAGAGAGGGGGCAGACGGCCAGCCCCAGCATTTT. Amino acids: CASREGADGQPQHF.

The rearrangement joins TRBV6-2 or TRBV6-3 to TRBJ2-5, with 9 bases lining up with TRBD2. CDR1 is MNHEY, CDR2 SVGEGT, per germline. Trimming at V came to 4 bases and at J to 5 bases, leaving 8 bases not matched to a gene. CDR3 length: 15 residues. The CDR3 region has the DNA TGTGCCAGCAGTTTTAGCGGGAGAGACGTGGAGACCCAGTACTTC. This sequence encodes CASSFSGRDVETQYF.

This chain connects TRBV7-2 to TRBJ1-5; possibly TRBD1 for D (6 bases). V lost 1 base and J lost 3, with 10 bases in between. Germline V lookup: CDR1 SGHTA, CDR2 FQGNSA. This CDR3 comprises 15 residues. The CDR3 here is CASSLGGHINQPQHF. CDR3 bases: TGTGCCAGCAGCTTAGGGGGACATATCAATCAGCCCCAGCATTTT.

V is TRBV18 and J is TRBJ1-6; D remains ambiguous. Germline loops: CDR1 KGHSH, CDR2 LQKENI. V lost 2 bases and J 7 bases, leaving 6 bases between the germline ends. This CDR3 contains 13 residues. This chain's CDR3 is CASSPDKNSPLHF. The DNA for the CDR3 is TGTGCCAGCTCACCAGACAAGAATTCACCCCTCCACTTT.

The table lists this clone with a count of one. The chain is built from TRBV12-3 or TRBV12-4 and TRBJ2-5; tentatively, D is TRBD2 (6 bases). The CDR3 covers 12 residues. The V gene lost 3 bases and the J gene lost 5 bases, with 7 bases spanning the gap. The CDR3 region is CASSFGGETQYF. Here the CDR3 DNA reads TGTGCCAGCAGTTTTGGAGGGGAGACCCAGTACTTC.